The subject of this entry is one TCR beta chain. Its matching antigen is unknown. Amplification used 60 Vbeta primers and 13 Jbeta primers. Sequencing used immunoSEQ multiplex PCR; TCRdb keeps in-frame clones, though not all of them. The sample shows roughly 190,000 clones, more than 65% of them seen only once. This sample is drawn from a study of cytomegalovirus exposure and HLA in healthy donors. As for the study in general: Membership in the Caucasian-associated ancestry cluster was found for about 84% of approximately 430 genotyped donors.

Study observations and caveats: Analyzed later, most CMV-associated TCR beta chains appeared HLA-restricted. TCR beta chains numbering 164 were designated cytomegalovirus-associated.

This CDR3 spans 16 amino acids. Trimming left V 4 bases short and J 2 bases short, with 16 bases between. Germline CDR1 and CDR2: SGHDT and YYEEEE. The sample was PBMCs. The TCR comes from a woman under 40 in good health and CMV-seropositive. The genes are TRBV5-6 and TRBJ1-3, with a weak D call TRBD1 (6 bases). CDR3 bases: TGTGCCAGCAGCCGCCGGGACATTAAGCCTGGAAACACCATATATTTT. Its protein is CASSRRDIKPGNTIYF.